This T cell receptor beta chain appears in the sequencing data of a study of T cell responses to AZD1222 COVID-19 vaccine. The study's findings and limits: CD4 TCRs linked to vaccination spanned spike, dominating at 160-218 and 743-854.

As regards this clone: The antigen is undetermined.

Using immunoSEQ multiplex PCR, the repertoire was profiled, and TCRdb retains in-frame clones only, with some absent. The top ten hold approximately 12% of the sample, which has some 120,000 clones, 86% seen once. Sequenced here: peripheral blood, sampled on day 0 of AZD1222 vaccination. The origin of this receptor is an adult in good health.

CDR3 in DNA: TGTGCCAGCAGTACCCCTAGAGGGGACGGAGGCTACACCTTC. It yields the protein CASSTPRGDGGYTF. This rearrangement joins TRBV27 to TRBJ1-2; a possible D gene is TRBD1 (5 bases). The CDR3 contains 14 residues. Trimming took off 5 bases at V and 8 bases at J, with 18 bases between the two ends. Germline V gene sequence: CDR1 MNHEY, CDR2 SMNVEV (reference sequence).